The 16 T cell receptor beta chains presented below share a single source sample, sequenced in a study of OX40 agonist ivuxolimab in advanced cancers. Repertoires were generated with immunoSEQ multiplex PCR, while TCRdb's copy carries only in-frame clones and drops some. The sample has 60,000 to 75,000 clones, 81% seen once. The starting material was CD4+ or CD8+ T cells sorted from blood, obtained in a trial of the OX40 agonist ivuxolimab. Receptors were obtained from an adult with an advanced solid tumor such as melanoma, head and neck, liver or kidney cancer.

The chain joins TRBV19 to TRBJ1-1; 7 nucleotides line up with TRBD1. Germline-derived CDR1 and CDR2 are LNHDA and SQIVND (reference sequence). The CDR3 is 14 residues long. Trimming took 10 bases from V and 1 from J; bases not matched to a gene: 9. CDR3 region: CATQRQGGNTEAFF. The CDR3 DNA follows: TGTGCCACACAACGACAGGGTGGGAACACTGAAGCTTTCTTT. Variable domain in full (rest from reference TRBV19 and TRBJ1-1): DGGITQSPKYLFRKEGQNVTLSCEQNLNHDAMYWYRQDPGQGLRLIYYSQIVNDFQKGDIAEGYSVSREKKESFPLTVTSAQKNPTAFYLCATQRQGGNTEAFFGQGTRLTVV.

The chain is built from TRBV2 and TRBJ2-4; no definite D call. Per the germline V gene, CDR1 is SNHLY and CDR2 is FYNNEI. CDR3 length: 17 residues. Trimming shortened V by 1 base and J by 0 bases, and 13 bases separated the two germline ends. The CDR3 coding sequence is TGTGCCAGCAGTGAAGGAAGGCAGGCCCTAGCCAAAAACATTCAGTACTTC. This sequence encodes CASSEGRQALAKNIQYF.

This chain links TRBV6-1 with TRBJ1-6; D might be TRBD1 (6 bases). Deletions cut 11 bases from V and 12 bases from J, with 20 bases between. This CDR3 spans 13 amino acids. The germline V gene has CDR1 MNHNS and CDR2 SASEGT. CDR3 sequence: CAASGHLTLPLHF. Here the CDR3 DNA reads TGTGCCGCTTCGGGACACCTAACGCTACCCCTCCACTTT.

The chain carries TRBV19 and TRBJ2-1; TRBD2 is a possible D gene (7 bases). Germline lookup yields CDR1 LNHDA and CDR2 SQIVND (reference sequence). Trimming cost V 6 bases and J 6 bases, with 15 bases left between them. This CDR3 comprises 14 residues. The DNA for the CDR3 is TGTGCCAGTAGCACCTTGGGAGGGGGCAATGAGCAGTTCTTC. Translating gives CASSTLGGGNEQFF.

This chain links TRBV10-3 with TRBJ2-7, with 8 bases identical to TRBD2. This CDR3 is 12 amino acids long. Germline trimming cut 8 bases from V and 4 bases from J; bases unmatched to any gene: 4. Germline V CDR1 and CDR2: ENHRY, SYGVKD. The CDR3 DNA sequence: TGTGCCATCGCTAGCGGGTCTTACGAGCAGTACTTC. It yields the protein CAIASGSYEQYF.

The V call is TRBV4-2, the J call TRBJ1-2; 7 bases align to TRBD1. The germline CDR1 and CDR2 sequences are LGHNA and YNFKEQ. After removal of 1 base from V and 8 bases from J, the junction contained 7 bases not matched to a gene. This CDR3 has 14 residues. The CDR3 is CASSQATGLTGYTF. The CDR3 nucleotides read TGTGCCAGCAGCCAAGCGACAGGGCTTACAGGCTACACCTTC.

The rearrangement links TRBV11-2 to TRBJ1-1, with D unclear. The V end was cut by 1 base, the J end by 1 base, with 10 bases between. The CDR3 has 15 residues. The germline V gene encodes CDR1 SGHAT and CDR2 FQNNGV. The CDR3 loop reads CASSLAGGPNTEAFF. In nucleotides, the CDR3 is TGTGCCAGCAGCTTAGCGGGAGGGCCGAACACTGAAGCTTTCTTT.

This clone was detected once. The V call is TRBV4-3, the J call TRBJ2-4; D gene uncertain. V was trimmed by 3 bases and J by 12 bases, leaving 15 bases between them. The CDR3 is 13 residues long. CDR1 LGHNA and CDR2 YSLEER come from the germline V gene. CDR3 loop: CASSQALEYPQYF. CDR3 DNA sequence: TGCGCCAGCAGCCAGGCATTGGAGTACCCTCAGTACTTC.

This clone qualifies as medium-sized. The rearrangement uses TRBV19 and TRBJ1-5; the D gene is possibly TRBD1 (5 bases). The V end lost 7 bases, the J end lost 6 bases, and 10 bases lay between the germline ends. This CDR3 has 12 amino acids. Per the germline V gene, CDR1 is LNHDA and CDR2 is SQIVND (reference sequence). This CDR3 reads CASTGIGQPQHF. The CDR3 DNA reads TGTGCCAGTACAGGGATAGGTCAGCCCCAGCATTTT.

This chain connects TRBV7-8 to TRBJ1-3; D not certain. Trimming took off 5 bases at V and 1 base at J, with 3 bases between the two ends. Germline V CDR1 and CDR2: SGHVS, FQNEAQ. The length of the CDR3 is 12 residues. CDR3 protein: CASSHSGNTIYF. DNA of the CDR3: TGTGCCAGCAGCCATTCTGGAAACACCATATATTTT.

The chain recombines TRBV4-1 with TRBJ2-7; 8 bases are shared with TRBD1. There are 16 residues in the CDR3. Germline V CDR1 and CDR2: MGHRA, YSYEKL. The J segment lost 5 bases and the V segment lost 6 bases, leaving 15 bases of the junction unmatched. In DNA form, the CDR3 reads TGCGCCAGCAGGGTCGACTTGGGGACAGGTTCCCACGAGCAGTACTTC. The encoded protein is CASRVDLGTGSHEQYF.

This clone is a singleton in its sample. J is TRBJ1-4 and V is TRBV4-2; possible D gene TRBD1, 6 bases. There are 15 residues in the CDR3. Germline CDR1 is LGHNA and CDR2 is YNFKEQ. V was clipped by 4 bases and J by 8 bases, with 17 bases between them. CDR3 DNA sequence: TGTGCCAGCAGCCCGACCCCAGGGGCAGGGGAAAAACTGTTTTTT. Translating it yields CASSPTPGAGEKLFF.

This clone was seen a single time. This chain connects TRBV4-3 to TRBJ2-1, with TRBD2 as a possible D gene (6 bases). CDR1 is LGHNA, CDR2 YSLEER, per germline. Trimming took 0 bases from V and 6 from J, leaving 12 bases between them. This CDR3 spans 15 amino acids. The CDR3 DNA reads as TGCGCCAGCAGCCAAGATGTGACTAGTATCAATGAGCAGTTCTTC. Translated, it gives CASSQDVTSINEQFF.

For the CDR3, the DNA is TGTGCCAGCAGCGAAGGACAGGGGATCGCAGATACGCAGTATTTT. Encoded protein: CASSEGQGIADTQYF. The chain carries TRBV7-9 and TRBJ2-3, with 9 bases identical to TRBD1. V lost 5 bases, J lost 4 bases, and 7 bases stayed unmatched. The CDR3 spans 15 residues. From germline, CDR1 is SEHNR and CDR2 FQNEAQ (reference sequence). Looking up the rest from reference TRBV7-9 and TRBJ2-3 gives the full variable domain: DTGVSQNPRHKITKRGQNVTFRCDPISEHNRLYWYRQTLGQGPEFLTYFQNEAQLEKSRLLSDRFSAERPKGSFSTLEIQRTEQGDSAMYLCASSEGQGIADTQYFGPGTRLTVL.

The chain combines TRBV6-1 with TRBJ2-7; the D is unclear. V was shortened by 3 bases and J by 4 bases, with 7 bases between the two germline ends. CDR3 size: 12 residues. Germline CDR1 reads MNHNS; CDR2 reads SASEGT. Here the CDR3 reads CASSDGLYEQYF. CDR3 DNA sequence: TGTGCCAGCAGTGATGGCTTATACGAGCAGTACTTC.

V and J are TRBV5-6 and TRBJ2-7; D possibly corresponds to TRBD2 (5 bases). The V end lost 4 bases, the J end lost 5 bases, and 13 bases lay between the germline ends. The CDR3 is 13 amino acids. Germline values: CDR1 SGHDT, CDR2 YYEEEE. The CDR3 sequence: CASSPGLMDEQYF. The CDR3 DNA follows: TGTGCCAGCAGCCCGGGGTTGATGGACGAGCAGTACTTC. The full variable domain, with the rest looked up from reference TRBV5-6 and TRBJ2-7, is DAGVTQSPTHLIKTRGQQVTLRCSPKSGHDTVSWYQQALGQGPQFIFQYYEEEERQRGNFPDRFSGHQFPNYSSELNVNALLLGDSALYLCASSPGLMDEQYFGPGTRLTVT.